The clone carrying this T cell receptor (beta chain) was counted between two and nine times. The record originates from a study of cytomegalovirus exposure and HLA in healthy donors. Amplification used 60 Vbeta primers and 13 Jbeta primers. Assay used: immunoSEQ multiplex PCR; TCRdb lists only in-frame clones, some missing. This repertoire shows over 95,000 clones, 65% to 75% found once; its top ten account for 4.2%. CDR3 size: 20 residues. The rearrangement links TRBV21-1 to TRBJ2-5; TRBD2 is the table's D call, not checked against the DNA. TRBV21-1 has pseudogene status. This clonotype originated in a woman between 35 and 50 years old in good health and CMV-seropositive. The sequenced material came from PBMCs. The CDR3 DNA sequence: TGTGCCAGCAGCACCCCTGAAAGAACTAGCGGGGGGGTCTACCAAGAGACCCAGTACTTC. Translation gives CASSTPERTSGGVYQETQYF.